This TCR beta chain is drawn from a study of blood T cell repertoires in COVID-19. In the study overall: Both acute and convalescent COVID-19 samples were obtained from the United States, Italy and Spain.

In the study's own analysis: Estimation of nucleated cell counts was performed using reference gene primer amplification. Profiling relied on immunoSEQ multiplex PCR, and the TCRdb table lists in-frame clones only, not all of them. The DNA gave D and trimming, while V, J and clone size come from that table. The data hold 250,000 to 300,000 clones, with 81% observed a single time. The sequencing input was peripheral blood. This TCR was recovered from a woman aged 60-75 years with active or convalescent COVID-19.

The CDR3 nucleotides are TGTGCCAGCAGCTTAGGGACTTGGAACGAGCAGTACTTC. This encodes CASSLGTWNEQYF. The chain has TRBV7-8 and TRBJ2-7; tentative D call: TRBD2 (5 bases). Trimming shortened V by 1 base and J by 5 bases, and 9 bases separated the two germline ends. Germline V gene data show CDR1 as SGHVS and CDR2 as FQNEAQ. The CDR3 extends over 13 amino acids.